The next 11 T cell receptor beta chains were all read from a single sample in a study of response to subunit inactivated influenza vaccine. Via MiXCR, TCRdb re-called the RT-PCR reads, giving one row per CDR3 protein. The sample contains 450,000 to 550,000 distinct CDR3 sequences, approximately 24% of which appear only once. Sample: CD4+ T cells sorted from PBMCs, taken more than 4 days after vaccination. The receptors here all came from a man in his fifties who received an inactivated influenza vaccine.

This chain uses TRBV18 with TRBJ1-1; maybe TRBD1 (6 bases). Trimming removed 5 bases at V and 4 bases at J, with 14 bases between. The CDR3 is 14 residues long. Germline values: CDR1 KGHSH, CDR2 LQKENI. CDR3 nucleotides: TGTGCCAGCTCATCTACAGGGCAGGCCACTGAAGCTTTCTTT. The encoded protein is CASSSTGQATEAFF.

CDR3 in amino acids: CASSVSNRAADTQYF. For the CDR3, the DNA is TGTGCCAGCAGCGTAAGTAATAGGGCTGCCGATACGCAGTATTTT. The gene calls are TRBV9 and TRBJ2-3; D gene unclear. V was clipped by 1 base and J by 6 bases, with 15 bases between them. CDR3 length equals 15 residues. Germline CDR1 reads SGDLS; CDR2 reads YYNGEE.

The chain joins TRBV12-3 or TRBV12-4 to TRBJ2-1; 14 bases match TRBD2. This CDR3 comprises 17 residues. The J segment lost 6 bases and the V segment lost 0 bases, leaving 4 bases of the junction unmatched. CDR3 protein: CASSLAWGTSGGNEQFF. The CDR3 bases are TGTGCCAGCAGTTTAGCTTGGGGGACTAGCGGGGGCAATGAGCAGTTCTTC.

This clonotype was seen more than once but under ten times. The chain is built from TRBV20-1 and TRBJ1-6; D is uncertain. Trimming removed 1 base at V and 3 bases at J, with 10 bases between. This CDR3 contains 15 residues. The V gene's germline CDR1 is DFQATT and CDR2 SNEGSKA (reference sequence). The CDR3 coding sequence is TGCAGTGCTAGAGGCCAGAACCACTATAATTCACCCCTCCACTTT. The encoded protein is CSARGQNHYNSPLHF.

This CDR3 is CSVAGQSSSYEQYF. For the CDR3, the DNA is TGCAGCGTTGCCGGACAGTCGAGCTCCTACGAGCAGTACTTC. The chain carries TRBV29-1 and TRBJ2-7; TRBD1 might be the D (6 bases). Looked up from germline, CDR1 is SQVTM and CDR2 is ANQGSEA. The length of the CDR3 is 14 residues. Trimming left V 4 bases short and J 0 bases short, with 13 bases between.

The V call is TRBV6-2 or TRBV6-3, the J call TRBJ2-7; TRBD1 matches 12 bases. The CDR3 is 16 amino acids. Trimming removed 6 bases from V and 2 bases from J; junction bases left unmatched: 8. Germline loops: CDR1 MNHEY, CDR2 SVGEGT. The CDR3: CASRGQGAAITYEQYF. The CDR3 DNA follows: TGTGCCAGCAGGGGACAGGGGGCTGCTATTACCTACGAGCAGTACTTC.

This clonotype appeared a few times. The chain combines TRBV15 with TRBJ2-7; 8 nucleotides match TRBD1. CDR1 and CDR2 from the germline V gene are LNHNV and YYDKDF (reference sequence). V dropped 5 bases and J dropped 2; count of bases not matched to a gene: 8. This CDR3 spans 15 amino acids. This CDR3 is CATSYPGTGTYEQYF. CDR3 coding DNA: TGTGCCACCAGCTATCCCGGGACAGGAACCTACGAGCAGTACTTC.

The V gene is TRBV7-2, the J gene TRBJ2-7, with D possibly TRBD2 on 5 matching bases. Germline V gene lookup returns CDR1 SGHTA and CDR2 FQGNSA. The ends were cut back, 1 base at V and 11 bases at J, with 21 bases in the middle. The CDR3 is 15 residues long. CDR3 in DNA: TGTGCCAGCAGCTTAGTTGTGGGCGGAGCGGCGGAGGAGTACTTC. Its protein product is CASSLVVGGAAEEYF.

The rearrangement uses TRBV18 and TRBJ2-7, with 8 nucleotides matching TRBD2. Germline CDR1 reads KGHSH; CDR2 reads LQKENI. The V segment lost 1 base and the J segment 4 bases; nucleotides outside the gene matches: 9. The CDR3 consists of 16 residues. The CDR3 nucleotides are TGTGCCAGCTCACCACTAAAGTCTCTAGCGGGTTACGAGCAGTACTTC. Its translation is CASSPLKSLAGYEQYF.

The chain uses TRBV15 and TRBJ2-7, with 8 bases lining up with TRBD1. Per the germline V gene, CDR1 is LNHNV and CDR2 is YYDKDF (reference sequence). V lost 2 bases to trimming and J lost 3 bases; unmatched junction nucleotides: 6. This CDR3 region has 15 residues. Written as DNA, the CDR3 is TGTGCCACCAGCAGATCGACAGGGGTCGACTACGAGCAGTACTTC. This sequence encodes CATSRSTGVDYEQYF.

This clonotype was counted a few times. The V and J genes are TRBV18 and TRBJ1-2; TRBD1 is a possible D gene (6 bases). CDR1 is KGHSH and CDR2 is LQKENI in the germline V gene. The CDR3 spans 14 residues. V lost 4 bases and J lost 5, with 14 bases in between. CDR3 amino acids: CASSQRGQWYGYTF. The CDR3 DNA reads as TGTGCCAGCTCACAGCGAGGACAGTGGTATGGCTACACCTTC. The full variable domain, with the rest looked up from reference TRBV18 and TRBJ1-2, is NAGVMQNPRHLVRRRGQEARLRCSPMKGHSHVYWYRQLPEEGLKFMVYLQKENIIDESGMPKERFSAEFPKEGPSILRIQQVVRGDSAAYFCASSQRGQWYGYTFGSGTRLTVV.